This paragraph covers one TCR beta chain sequence. These data belong to a study of CD8 T cells in Susac syndrome. Deletions cut 3 bases from V and 4 bases from J, with 11 bases between. CDR1 is MGHRA, CDR2 YSYEKL, per germline. CDR3 length equals 14 residues. The authors carried out high-throughput sequencing of TCR beta. They applied it to CD8+ and CD4+ T cells obtained from blood. Reverse transcription of roughly 0.5 to 1 ug RNA was carried out with random hexamers. Across 54 Vbeta and 13 Jbeta, TCR beta CDR3 was amplified with immunoSEQ multiplex PCR. Via MiXCR, TCRdb re-called the immunoSEQ multiplex PCR reads, giving one row per CDR3 protein. This sample has about 140,000 distinct CDR3 sequences, with 85% to 95% found just once.

Material for sequencing was CD4+ T cells from PBMCs. The clonotype comes from a human donor with multiple sclerosis. The chain joins TRBV4-1 to TRBJ2-3, with D unclear. In nucleotides, the CDR3 is TGCGCCAGCAGCCACACATCCGCCCCAGATACGCAGTATTTT. This translates into CASSHTSAPDTQYF.